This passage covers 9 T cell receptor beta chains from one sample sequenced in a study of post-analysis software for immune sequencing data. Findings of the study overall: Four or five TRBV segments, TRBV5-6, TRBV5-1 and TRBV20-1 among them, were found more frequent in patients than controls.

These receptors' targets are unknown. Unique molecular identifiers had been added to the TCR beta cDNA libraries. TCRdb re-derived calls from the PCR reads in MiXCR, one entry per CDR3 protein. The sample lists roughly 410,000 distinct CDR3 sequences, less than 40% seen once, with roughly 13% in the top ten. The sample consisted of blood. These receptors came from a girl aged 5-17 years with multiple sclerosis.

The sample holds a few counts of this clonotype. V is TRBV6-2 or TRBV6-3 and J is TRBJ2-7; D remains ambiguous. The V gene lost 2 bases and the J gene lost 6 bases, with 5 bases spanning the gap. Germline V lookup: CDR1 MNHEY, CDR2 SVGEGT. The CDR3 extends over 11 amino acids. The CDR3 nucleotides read TGTGCCAGCAGTTACGCGGCCGAGCAGTACTTC. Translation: CASSYAAEQYF.

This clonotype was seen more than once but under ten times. CDR3 nucleotides: TGCGCCAGCAGGGATGCTAGCGGGGGGCTCTACGAGCAGTACTTC. This sequence encodes CASRDASGGLYEQYF. The genes are TRBV5-1 and TRBJ2-7; TRBD2 matches at 11 bases. With V trimmed by 5 bases and J by 3 bases, 7 bases remained unmatched. From germline, CDR1 is SGHRS and CDR2 YFSETQ. The CDR3 spans 15 residues.

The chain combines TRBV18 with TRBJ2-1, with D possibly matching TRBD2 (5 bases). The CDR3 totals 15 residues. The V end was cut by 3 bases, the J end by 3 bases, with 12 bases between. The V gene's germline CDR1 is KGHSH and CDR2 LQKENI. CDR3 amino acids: CASSPRGGFYNEQFF. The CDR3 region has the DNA TGTGCCAGCTCACCCCGAGGAGGATTCTACAATGAGCAGTTCTTC.

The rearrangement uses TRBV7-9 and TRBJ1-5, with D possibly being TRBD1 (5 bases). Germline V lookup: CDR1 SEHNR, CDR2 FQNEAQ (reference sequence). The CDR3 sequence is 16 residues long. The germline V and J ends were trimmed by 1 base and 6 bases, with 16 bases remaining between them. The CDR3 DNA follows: TGTGCCAGCAGCTTAGTAGGGCAGGGTCCCGGTCAGCCCCAGCATTTT. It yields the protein CASSLVGQGPGQPQHF.

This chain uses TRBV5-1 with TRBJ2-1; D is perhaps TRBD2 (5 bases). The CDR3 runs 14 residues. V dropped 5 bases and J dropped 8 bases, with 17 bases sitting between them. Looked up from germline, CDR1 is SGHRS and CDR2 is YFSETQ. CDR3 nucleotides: TGCGCCAGCAGGGCTCCGGGAACAAGGGATGAGCAGTTCTTC. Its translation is CASRAPGTRDEQFF.

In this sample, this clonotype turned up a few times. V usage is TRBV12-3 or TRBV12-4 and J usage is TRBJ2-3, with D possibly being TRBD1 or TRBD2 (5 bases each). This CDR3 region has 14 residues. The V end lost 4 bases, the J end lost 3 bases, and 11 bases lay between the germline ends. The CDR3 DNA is TGTGCCAGCAGTTCTGAGGGGCTGACAGATACGCAGTATTTT. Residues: CASSSEGLTDTQYF.

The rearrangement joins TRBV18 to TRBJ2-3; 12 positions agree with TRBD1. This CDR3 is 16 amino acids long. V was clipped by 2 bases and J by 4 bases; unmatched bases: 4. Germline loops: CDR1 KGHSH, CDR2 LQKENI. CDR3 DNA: TGTGCCAGCTCACCAGAAGGGACAGGGGGCGCAGATACGCAGTATTTT. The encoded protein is CASSPEGTGGADTQYF.

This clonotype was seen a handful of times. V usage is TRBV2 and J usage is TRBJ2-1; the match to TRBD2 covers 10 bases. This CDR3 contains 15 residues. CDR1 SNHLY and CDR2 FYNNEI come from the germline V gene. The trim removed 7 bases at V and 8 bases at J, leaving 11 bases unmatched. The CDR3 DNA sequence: TGTGCCAGCATGGGCCCTAGCGGGGGTATAGATGAGCAGTTCTTC. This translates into CASMGPSGGIDEQFF.

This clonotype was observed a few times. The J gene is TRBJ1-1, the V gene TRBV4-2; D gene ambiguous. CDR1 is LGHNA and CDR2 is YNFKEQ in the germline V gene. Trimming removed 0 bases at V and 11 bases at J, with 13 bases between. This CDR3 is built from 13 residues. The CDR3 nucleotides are TGTGCCAGCAGCCAAGATCTGAAGTTCATGGCTTTCTTT. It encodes CASSQDLKFMAFF.